Reported below is one T cell receptor beta chain. Its antigen specificity is not known. A clone one base away is much larger, so this may be a read error. Without any cell sorting, total RNA and DNA were co-extracted from around 18-30 mg of bulk tissue using the AllPrep DNA/RNA mini kit. Roughly 5 patients with histopathologically diagnosed primary liver carcinoma underwent surgical resection in China between 2015 and 2016. Patients had chronic HBV infection and were treatment-naive at sampling. Five spatially separated regions were sampled per tumor: superior, inferior, left-lateral and right-lateral poles, plus the tumor centre. According to histology, viable tumor cells made up more than 75% of every tumor sample. Fresh tumor and adjacent tissue pieces were bisected, with one half stored in RNAlater at -80 degrees C and the other half sent for histology. Starting from around 500 ng total RNA, TCRbeta-specific cDNA was produced by reverse transcription with a constant-region primer and ProtoScript II reverse transcriptase. TCRbeta libraries were built with three nested multiplex PCR rounds, a slightly modified ARM-PCR procedure. Multiplex TRBV1-TRBV30 forward primers and a Cbeta reverse primer were used in the first two PCR rounds, each of which was run for 9 to 11 cycles. A final 25-cycle PCR with Deep VentR polymerase added sample barcodes and Illumina adapters. Before sequencing, amplicons of 200-500 bp were gel-purified using a QIAquick gel extraction kit. An Illumina HiSeq 2500 was used to sequence the TCRbeta amplicons with 250-bp paired-end reads. The original pipeline was this. Reads were quality-trimmed with Trimmomatic v0.33, and paired reads were merged with FLASH v1.2.11 to recover full CDR3 sequences. V, D and J germline segments were assigned to the rearranged TCRbeta sequences using MiGEC v1.2.1b. Clonotype statistics and Shannon-Wiener diversity indices were computed with VDJtools v1.0.0. To cut down on sampling bias, every analysis after diversity analysis relied on just the 250 most abundant clonotypes from each sample. The raw public reads went through TCRdb reprocessing: fastp at Q25, MiXCR clone calling, in-frame beta chains kept. Each CDR3 protein appears once, grouped with its most common genes and DNA. It is TCRdb's table, rather than the study itself, that gives the V and J calls and clone size. Counted in this sample were about 97,000 distinct CDR3 sequences; around two thirds of them appeared once. The leading ten clones occupy approximately 12% of the sample.

V and J are truncated by 2 bases and 3 bases respectively, leaving an intervening sequence of 8 bases. Counted from cysteine to phenylalanine, this CDR3 has 14 amino acids. CDR3 DNA is the only sequence kept; it has 42 bases, read in frame from the first base. Taken from the germline V gene (reference sequence), the CDR1 and CDR2 loops are SEHNR and FQNEAQ. The sample is drawn from a study of tumor-infiltrating lymphocytes in primary liver carcinoma (dated by TCRdb to the late 2010s). For context, the study as a whole: The five patients, three men and two women aged 30 to 69 years, had hepatocellular carcinoma (four) or combined HCC and intrahepatic cholangiocarcinoma (one). The five patients had tumors of stage T1-T3 N0M0, with maximum diameters ranging from roughly 4 to 11 cm. Each sample produced about 3.5 to 8 million productive TCRbeta reads, and read depth showed no significant difference between tissue types. Across five regions of each liver tumor, along with adjacent normal tissue and blood, the study brought together TCRbeta repertoire sequencing, expression microarrays and whole-exome sequencing. A total of 35 or so specimens from 5 patients went through TCRbeta repertoire sequencing, namely 25 tumor regions, 5 adjacent noncancerous liver tissues and 5 peripheral blood samples. To link TCRbeta repertoire diversity to the local molecular phenotype, the 20 to 25 tumor region samples were profiled with Agilent mRNA microarrays. High reproducibility was observed for the technical replicate repertoires, with mean shared-clone rates approximately 0.9 and correlation coefficients above 0.95. Results the study describes overall, beyond this receptor: The top 250 clones accounted for a significantly greater share of the repertoire in tumors than in blood (p = 0.039). With just a few patients in the study, the authors point out that the findings should be validated in a larger study. Since the samples were bulk and unsorted, there was no way to compare CD4+ and CD8+ T cell repertoires. Only the TCR beta chain was sequenced, so true repertoire diversity is likely underestimated because unpaired alpha chains were not captured. Repertoire overlap was found to be higher between tumor regions (mean about 35%) than between tumor-adjacent (around 17%) or tumor-blood (around 15%) pairs, consistent with antigen-driven expansion. Only about 7.5-24% of top clones were found in all five regions of a tumor, suggesting spatial heterogeneity of tumor-infiltrating T cells.

This sequence was found in an older woman with primary liver carcinoma and hepatitis B virus infection. The sequenced material came from liver tumor tissue from sampling region 2. The cell subset or site label, as the study defines it: tumor region T2, inferior pole. The V and J segments used are TRBV7-9 and TRBJ1-5; no confident D gene assignment can be made. The DNA reads TGTGCCAGCAGCTTATCCGGCCTCAATCAGCCCCAGCATTTT. Its product reads: CASSLSGLNQPQHF.